A selection of T cell receptor beta chains follows, all from one sample in a study of beta chain features in type 1 diabetes. Some clones are missing from TCRdb's copy, which holds only in-frame ones; the method was immunoSEQ multiplex PCR. The profile shows more than 300,000 clones, roughly 15% of them singletons. Sample: naive CD4+ T cells from blood. The receptors here all came from a woman aged 18-29 years in good health. Both conserved end residues are part of each CDR3. Each record gives: V gene, J gene, clone size, D gene, CDR3 DNA, CDR3 protein. A D gene is named only where the DNA matches it firmly. Size tells how often a clone was seen (once, few, many) or the class of an expanded clone, and some rows leave it out.

>TRBV13|TRBJ2-5|few|-
TGTGCCAGCAGCTTAGGGGGAGGTGAGACCCAGTACTTC
CASSLGGGETQYF
>TRBV30|TRBJ1-2|few|-
TGTGCCTGGAGTGTACAAAACTATGGCTACACCTTC
CAWSVQNYGYTF
>TRBV18|TRBJ2-7|few|-
TGTGCCAGCTCACCCAACAGATACGAGCAGTACTTC
CASSPNRYEQYF
>TRBV18|TRBJ2-3|-|TRBD2
TGTGCCAGCTCACCACCGAGCGGGAGAGTCGGAGATACGCAGTATTTT
CASSPPSGRVGDTQYF
>TRBV18|TRBJ1-2|few|-
TGTGCCAGCTCACCCCAGACCGGACGGGCACAGGGTGGCTACACCTTC
CASSPQTGRAQGGYTF
>TRBV11-2|TRBJ2-1|few|TRBD2
TGTGCCAGCAGCCCGAGGACTAGCGGGAGAAGCTCCTACAATGAGCAGTTCTTC
CASSPRTSGRSSYNEQFF
>TRBV5-1|TRBJ2-1|-|TRBD2
TGCGCCAGCAGCTCAGGGACTAGCGGGACTCCCCGGGGTGAGCAGTTCTTC
CASSSGTSGTPRGEQFF
>TRBV21-1|TRBJ2-3|few|-
TGTGCCAGCAGCAAAGAGAGGGGACAGGGGATGCAGTATTTT
CASSKERGQGMQYF
>TRBV5-1|TRBJ2-1|few|-
TGCGCCAGCAGCTTGATACGGGGTAATTACAATGAGCAGTTCTTC
CASSLIRGNYNEQFF
>TRBV28|TRBJ2-5|few|-
TGTGCCGGAAGCAAGAGCGGTGAGACCCAGTACTTC
CAGSKSGETQYF
>TRBV4-1|TRBJ2-3|few|TRBD2
TGCGCCACCAGAGCGGGAGTGGGTAGAACAGATACGCAGTATTTT
CATRAGVGRTDTQYF
>TRBV19|TRBJ2-3|few|TRBD2
TGTGCCAGTAGTCGGACGGGACTAGCGGGAGATACGCAGTATTTT
CASSRTGLAGDTQYF
>TRBV28|TRBJ1-2|few|TRBD1
TGTGCCAGCAGTGTCCCGGGACAGGGGTCGGGCTATGGCTACACCTTC
CASSVPGQGSGYGYTF
>TRBV4-1|TRBJ1-2|few|-
TGCGCCAGCAGCCAAGATTTTGAGGATCGCTATGGCTACACCTTC
CASSQDFEDRYGYTF
>TRBV7-3|TRBJ2-1|-|TRBD1
TGTGCCAGCAGTCCGGGACAGAGCTTCAATGAGCAGTTCTTC
CASSPGQSFNEQFF
>TRBV11-3|TRBJ2-3|few|TRBD1
TGTGCCAGCAGCTTAGACAGGGGGACAGATACGCAGTATTTT
CASSLDRGTDTQYF
>TRBV6-5|TRBJ1-2|-|TRBD1
TGTGCCAGCAGGCTACGACAGGGAGCAAACTATGGCTACACCTTC
CASRLRQGANYGYTF
>TRBV6-4|TRBJ2-1|-|TRBD2
TGTGCCAGCAGTGTCCGACTAGCGGGAAGTTATGAGCAGTTCTTC
CASSVRLAGSYEQFF
>TRBV27|TRBJ2-7|-|TRBD2
TGTGCCAGCTCCACCCCCGGGACTACTCGCTACGAGCAGTACTTC
CASSTPGTTRYEQYF
>TRBV28|TRBJ2-7|few|-
TGTGCCAGCAGTGCGGCGACAGCTAGCGCCTTCTCCTACGAGCAGTACTTC
CASSAATASAFSYEQYF
>TRBV7-3|TRBJ1-2|few|TRBD1
TGTGCCAGCAGCCCGGACAGGGCCAACTATGGCTACACCTTC
CASSPDRANYGYTF
>TRBV28|TRBJ2-7|-|-
TGTGCCAGCAGATCCCCGGCGGACTACGAGCAGTACTTC
CASRSPADYEQYF